Below are 11 T cell receptor beta chains sequenced from a single sample in a study of T cells in localized non-small cell lung cancer. Profiled with immunoSEQ multiplex PCR; TCRdb holds only in-frame clones, not every one. The table shows about 60,000 clones, with 85% to 90% occurring only once. Source: peripheral blood, taken before any cancer treatment. The source is a woman aged 35 to 75 with stage I lung adenocarcinoma.

The chain uses TRBV2 and TRBJ1-1; TRBD1 might be the D (5 bases). The V and J ends lost 4 bases and 3 bases respectively, with 15 bases between them. The CDR3 contains 15 residues. CDR1 SNHLY and CDR2 FYNNEI come from the germline V gene. DNA of the CDR3: TGTGCCAGCAGTGCATCCGGGACCCTTGACACTGAAGCTTTCTTT. Protein sequence: CASSASGTLDTEAFF.

The CDR3 loop reads CASKTFSGQDHGYTF. The CDR3 DNA is TGTGCCAGTAAAACCTTTAGTGGCCAGGACCATGGCTACACCTTC. The genes are TRBV19 and TRBJ1-2; D is uncertain. Germline-derived CDR1 and CDR2 are LNHDA and SQIVND (reference sequence). This CDR3 is built from 15 residues. The V gene lost 7 bases and the J gene lost 6 bases, with 21 bases spanning the gap. The variable domain in full, with the rest retrieved from reference TRBV19 and TRBJ1-2, is DGGITQSPKYLFRKEGQNVTLSCEQNLNHDAMYWYRQDPGQGLRLIYYSQIVNDFQKGDIAEGYSVSREKKESFPLTVTSAQKNPTAFYLCASKTFSGQDHGYTFGSGTRLTVV.

The chain has TRBV7-9 and TRBJ1-2, with 8 bases fitting TRBD1. Trimming at V came to 1 base and at J to 4 bases, leaving 8 bases not matched to a gene. Germline CDR1 is SEHNR and CDR2 is FQNEAQ (reference sequence). CDR3 length: 16 amino acids. CDR3 in DNA: TGTGCCAGCAGCTTAGTGTCAGGACAGGGCGGCTATGGCTACACCTTC. Its protein product is CASSLVSGQGGYGYTF.

The rearrangement joins TRBV2 to TRBJ2-1; D perhaps matches TRBD1 (5 bases). Per the germline V gene, CDR1 is SNHLY and CDR2 is FYNNEI. The V end lost 4 bases, the J end lost 9 bases, and 13 bases lay between the germline ends. The CDR3 consists of 13 residues. The CDR3 spells CASSAGHYSEQFF. The CDR3 DNA reads TGTGCCAGCAGTGCCGGACATTATAGTGAGCAGTTCTTC.

V is TRBV7-9 and J is TRBJ1-2; D gene ambiguous. CDR3 length: 12 residues. Deletions cut 1 base from V and 6 bases from J, with 6 bases between. CDR1 is SEHNR and CDR2 is FQNEAQ in the germline V gene (reference sequence). The CDR3, as DNA: TGTGCCAGCAGCTTAGGGAGTGATGGCTACACCTTC. Translating it yields CASSLGSDGYTF.

The chain employs TRBV19 and TRBJ1-2; D may be TRBD1 (6 bases). Germline CDR1 and CDR2: LNHDA and SQIVND (reference sequence). Trimming removed 4 bases at V and 5 bases at J, with 17 bases between. The CDR3 is 15 residues long. CDR3 coding DNA: TGTGCCAGTAGTACCCCGGCAGGGGAGGGATATGGCTACACCTTC. Protein product: CASSTPAGEGYGYTF.

This clone was seen a single time. This chain uses TRBV11-1 with TRBJ2-3; no definite D call. V dropped 1 base and J dropped 7 bases, with 15 bases sitting between them. CDR3 size: 15 residues. The germline V gene has CDR1 SGHAT and CDR2 FQDESV (reference sequence). The CDR3 sequence: CASSLGWASANTQYF. The CDR3 coding sequence is TGTGCCAGCAGCTTAGGTTGGGCCTCGGCGAATACGCAGTATTTT.

The rearrangement uses TRBV19 and TRBJ2-7; tentatively, D is TRBD1 or TRBD2 (6 bases each). This CDR3 spans 14 amino acids. Germline V gives CDR1 LNHDA, CDR2 SQIVND (reference sequence). Trimming stripped 1 base from V and 5 bases from J, with 12 bases between. The CDR3 nucleotides read TGTGCCAGTAGTATAGGAGGGGGGATCGACGAGCAGTACTTC. Residues: CASSIGGGIDEQYF.

The rearrangement joins TRBV28 to TRBJ1-4; D unresolved. The germline V and J ends were trimmed by 6 bases and 10 bases, with 12 bases remaining between them. Germline CDR1 and CDR2: MDHEN and SYDVKM. There are 12 residues in the CDR3. CDR3 region: CASRLPAGKLFF. The DNA for the CDR3 is TGTGCCAGCAGGCTACCTGCGGGAAAACTGTTTTTT.

The chain joins TRBV27 to TRBJ2-1, with 9 bases aligning to TRBD1. The CDR3 is made up of 14 amino acids. V dropped 6 bases and J dropped 8; count of bases not matched to a gene: 8. Looked up from germline, CDR1 is MNHEY and CDR2 is SMNVEV (reference sequence). The CDR3 bases are TGTGCCAGCAGCCGGGGACAGGGACGCGATGAGCAGTTCTTC. Its translation: CASSRGQGRDEQFF.

The rearrangement uses TRBV7-2 and TRBJ1-1, with D possibly being TRBD1 (6 bases). There are 14 residues in the CDR3. The V end lost 5 bases, the J end lost 2 bases, and 12 bases lay between the germline ends. In germline, CDR1 is SGHTA, CDR2 FQGNSA. DNA for the CDR3: TGTGCCAGCAGCATACAGGGAGGCAACACTGAAGCTTTCTTT. It codes for CASSIQGGNTEAFF.